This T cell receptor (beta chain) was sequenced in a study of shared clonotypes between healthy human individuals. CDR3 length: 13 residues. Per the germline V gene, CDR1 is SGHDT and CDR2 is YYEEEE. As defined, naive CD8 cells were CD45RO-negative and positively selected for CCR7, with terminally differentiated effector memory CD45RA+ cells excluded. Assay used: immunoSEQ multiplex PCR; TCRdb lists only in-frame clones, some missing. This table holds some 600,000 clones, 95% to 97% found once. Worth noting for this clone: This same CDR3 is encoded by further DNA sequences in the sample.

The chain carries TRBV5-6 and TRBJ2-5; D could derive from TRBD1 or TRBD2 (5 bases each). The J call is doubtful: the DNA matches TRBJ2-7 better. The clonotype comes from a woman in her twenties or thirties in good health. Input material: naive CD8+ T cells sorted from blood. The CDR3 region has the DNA TGTGCCAGCAGCTACGGGACCTCCTACGAGCAGTACTTC. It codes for CASSYGTSYEQYF.